Listed here are 5 T cell receptor beta chains from one sample, sequenced in a study of technical replicates of blood from a few donors. Generated by immunoSEQ multiplex PCR, the TCRdb table keeps only in-frame clones and is missing some. The sample has tens of thousands of clones, roughly 94% seen once; the top ten hold around 0.26%. Sequenced material: T cells isolated from PBMCs. The origin of the receptors is a human donor in good health.

The chain is built from TRBV19 and TRBJ1-5; no clear D gene. Trimming shortened V by 7 bases and J by 6 bases, and 10 bases separated the two germline ends. Germline CDR1 reads LNHDA; CDR2 reads SQIVND (reference sequence). The CDR3 has 12 residues. CDR3 in DNA: TGTGCCAGTACATGGTTCGGTCAGCCCCAGCATTTT. This gives the protein CASTWFGQPQHF.

The genes are TRBV19 and TRBJ2-2; 8 nucleotides line up with TRBD2. Germline loops: CDR1 LNHDA, CDR2 SQIVND (reference sequence). Trimming cost V 1 base and J 7 bases; bases outside gene matches: 14. CDR3 length equals 18 residues. The CDR3 spells CASSIAQTLAAVYGELFF. The CDR3, as DNA: TGTGCCAGTAGTATAGCTCAAACACTAGCGGCGGTTTACGGGGAGCTGTTTTTT.

The chain carries TRBV7-8 and TRBJ1-2; perhaps TRBD1 as D (6 bases). The CDR3 sequence is 16 residues long. Germline V CDR1 and CDR2: SGHVS, FQNEAQ. Between the trimmed V and J ends, which lost 2 bases and 3 bases, there was a span of 16 bases. The CDR3 sequence: CASSLRERTAYYGYTF. The CDR3 region has the DNA TGTGCCAGCAGCTTAAGAGAGAGGACAGCCTACTATGGCTACACCTTC.

V usage is TRBV28 and J usage is TRBJ2-7, with D perhaps TRBD2 (5 bases). The CDR3 is 15 residues long. V was shortened by 4 bases and J by 2 bases, with 15 bases between the two germline ends. Germline V CDR1 and CDR2: MDHEN, SYDVKM. The CDR3 reads CASSSPSGGTYEQYF. The CDR3 bases are TGTGCCAGCAGTTCTCCGAGCGGCGGAACCTACGAGCAGTACTTC.

The CDR3 loop is CATRPIYDRAEKLFF. Here the CDR3 DNA reads TGTGCCACCAGGCCCATATACGACAGGGCTGAAAAACTGTTTTTT. The rearrangement joins TRBV19 to TRBJ1-4; 7 bases fit TRBD1. V shed 10 bases, J shed 7 bases, and the junction held 15 bases outside the gene matches. CDR1 is LNHDA and CDR2 is SQIVND in the germline V gene (reference sequence). The length of the CDR3 is 15 residues. The variable domain in full, with the rest retrieved from reference TRBV19 and TRBJ1-4, is DGGITQSPKYLFRKEGQNVTLSCEQNLNHDAMYWYRQDPGQGLRLIYYSQIVNDFQKGDIAEGYSVSREKKESFPLTVTSAQKNPTAFYLCATRPIYDRAEKLFFGSGTQLSVL.